This section outlines one T cell receptor (beta chain) sequence together with its context. The antigen is unknown. The method was immunoSEQ multiplex PCR; TCRdb's version includes in-frame clones alone and lacks a portion of them. The sample contains some 120,000 clones, 88% of which appear only once. These data belong to a study of T cell responses to AZD1222 COVID-19 vaccine. Study-level information: Pooling of second doses given at about 4 or about 12 weeks was done. Overall study results and limits: Researchers took repertoire samples only after the peak T cell response had come. Mapped onto spike, vaccine-associated CD4 TCRs spanned it and were dominant at 160-218 and 743-854.

The clonotype comes from an adult in good health. The specimen was peripheral blood, collected on day 0 of AZD1222 vaccination.

CDR3 in amino acids: CASSHSNSVGDTQYF. As DNA, the CDR3 is TGCGCCAGCAGCCACTCTAATAGCGTGGGGGATACGCAGTATTTT. The chain recombines TRBV4-3 with TRBJ2-3; D perhaps matches TRBD2 (5 bases). This CDR3 contains 15 residues. V dropped 3 bases and J dropped 6 bases, with 16 bases sitting between them. The germline CDR1 and CDR2 sequences are LGHNA and YSLEER.